The following is a T cell receptor beta chain sequence with its context. The data are from a study of blood T cell repertoires in COVID-19. The overall study: The samples span acute and convalescent COVID-19 from the United States, Italy and Spain.

The CDR3 sequence is 16 residues long. J lost 1 base, V lost 2 bases, and 2 bases had no gene match. CDR1 SGHNT and CDR2 YYREEE come from the germline V gene (reference sequence). As processed by the authors: Amplified reference gene primers provided the basis for estimating nucleated cell counts. TCRdb keeps only in-frame clones here, not all; method: immunoSEQ multiplex PCR. From that table come the V and J calls and clone size; the DNA was used to work out D and trimming. The sample comprises 55,000 to 80,000 clones, about 86% of which are singletons, and approximately 12% rests with the top ten. The receptor was isolated from a human donor in a cohort sampled during active COVID-19. The specimen was peripheral blood. The rearrangement uses TRBV5-4 and TRBJ2-3; TRBD2 aligns across 12 bases. CDR3 amino acids: CASSFPSGGGTDTQYF. The CDR3 region has the DNA TGTGCCAGCAGCTTCCCTAGCGGGGGGGGCACAGATACGCAGTATTTT.